This T cell receptor (beta chain) was observed in a study of T cell changes during pregnancy in multiple sclerosis. Assay: immunoSEQ multiplex PCR; the TCRdb copy retains only in-frame clones and omits some. Of some 57,000 clones listed, 91% were seen once; the top ten hold around 0.8%. The CDR3 is 14 amino acids. Trimming pared 4 bases from V and 4 bases from J, leaving 13 bases between. The germline V gene has CDR1 ENHRY and CDR2 SYGVKD. This sequence originates from a female donor with multiple sclerosis, enrolled in a pregnancy study. The rearrangement links TRBV10-3 to TRBJ1-2, with D possibly matching TRBD1 (5 bases). Sample: CD4+ T cells from peripheral blood mononuclear cells, taken in the first trimester of pregnancy. The CDR3 protein is CAISAQGGRYGYTF. The CDR3 DNA follows: TGTGCCATCAGTGCCCAGGGAGGACGCTATGGCTACACCTTC.